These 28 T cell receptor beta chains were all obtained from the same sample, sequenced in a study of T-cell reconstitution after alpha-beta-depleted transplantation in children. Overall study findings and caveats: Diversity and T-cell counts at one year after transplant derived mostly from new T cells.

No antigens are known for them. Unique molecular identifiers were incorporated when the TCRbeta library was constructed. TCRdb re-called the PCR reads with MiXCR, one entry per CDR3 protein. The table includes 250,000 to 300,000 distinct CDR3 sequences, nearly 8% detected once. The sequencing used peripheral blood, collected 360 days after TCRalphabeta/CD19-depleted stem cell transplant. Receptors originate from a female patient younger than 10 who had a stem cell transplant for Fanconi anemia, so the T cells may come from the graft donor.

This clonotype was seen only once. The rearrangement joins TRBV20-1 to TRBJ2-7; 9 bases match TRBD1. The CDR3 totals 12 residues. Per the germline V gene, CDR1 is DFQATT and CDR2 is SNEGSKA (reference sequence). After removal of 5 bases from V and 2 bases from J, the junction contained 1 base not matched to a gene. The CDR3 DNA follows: TGCAGTGCTGGGACAGGGCCCTACGAGCAGTACGTC. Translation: CSAGTGPYEQYV.

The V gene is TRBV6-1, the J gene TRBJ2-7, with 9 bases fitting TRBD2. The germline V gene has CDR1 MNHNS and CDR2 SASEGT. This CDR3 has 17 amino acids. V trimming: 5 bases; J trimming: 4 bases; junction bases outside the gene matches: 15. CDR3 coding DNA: TGTGCCAGCAGTCCAACTAGCCCGGGACTAGCACTATACGAGCAGTACGTC. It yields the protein CASSPTSPGLALYEQYV.

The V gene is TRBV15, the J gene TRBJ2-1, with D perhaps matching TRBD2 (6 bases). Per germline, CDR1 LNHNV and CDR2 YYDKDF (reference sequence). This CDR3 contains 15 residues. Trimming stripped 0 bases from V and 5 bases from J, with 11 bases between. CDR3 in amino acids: CATSRDPGSHNEQFF. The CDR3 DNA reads TGTGCCACCAGCAGAGATCCCGGGAGCCACAATGAGCAGTTCTTC.

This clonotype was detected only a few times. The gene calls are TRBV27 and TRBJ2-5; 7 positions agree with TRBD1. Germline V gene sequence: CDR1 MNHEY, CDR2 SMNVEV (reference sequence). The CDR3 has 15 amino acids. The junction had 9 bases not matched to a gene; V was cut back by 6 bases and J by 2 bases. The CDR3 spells CASSRRSGGQETQYF. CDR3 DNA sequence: TGTGCCAGCAGCCGACGTTCAGGGGGTCAAGAGACCCAGTACTTC.

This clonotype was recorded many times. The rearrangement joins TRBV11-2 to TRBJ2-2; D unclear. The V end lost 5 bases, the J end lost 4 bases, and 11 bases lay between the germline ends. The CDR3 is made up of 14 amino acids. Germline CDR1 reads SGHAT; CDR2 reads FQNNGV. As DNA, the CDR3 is TGTGCCAGCAGCCTCCCTGGCGGCACCGGGGAGCTGTTTTTT. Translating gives CASSLPGGTGELFF.

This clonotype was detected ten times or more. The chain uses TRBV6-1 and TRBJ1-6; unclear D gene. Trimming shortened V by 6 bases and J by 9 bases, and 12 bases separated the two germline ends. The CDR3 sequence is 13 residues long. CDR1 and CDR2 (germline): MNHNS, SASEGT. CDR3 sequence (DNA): TGTGCCAGCAGAATTGGACCTCCTTCACCCCTCCACTTT. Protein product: CASRIGPPSPLHF.

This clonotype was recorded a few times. The CDR3 nucleotides read TGTGCCAGTAACCTCGGCAGGGTAGGGACGCACTATGGCTACACCTTC. Translated, it gives CASNLGRVGTHYGYTF. This chain links TRBV5-4 with TRBJ1-2; tentative D call: TRBD1 (5 bases). V was trimmed by 8 bases and J by 3 bases, leaving 23 bases between them. Germline V gene data show CDR1 as SGHNT and CDR2 as YYREEE (reference sequence). This CDR3 comprises 16 residues.

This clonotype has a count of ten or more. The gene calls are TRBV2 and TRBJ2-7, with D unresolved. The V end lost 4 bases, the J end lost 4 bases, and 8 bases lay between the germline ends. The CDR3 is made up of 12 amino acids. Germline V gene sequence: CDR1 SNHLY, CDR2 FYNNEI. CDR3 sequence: CASSVGLYEQYF. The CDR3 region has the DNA TGTGCCAGCAGTGTCGGTCTATACGAGCAGTACTTC.

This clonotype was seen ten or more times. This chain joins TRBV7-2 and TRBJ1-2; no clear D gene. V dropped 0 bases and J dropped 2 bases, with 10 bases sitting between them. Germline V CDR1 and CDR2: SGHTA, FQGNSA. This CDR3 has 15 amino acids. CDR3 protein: CASSLAGSANYGYTF. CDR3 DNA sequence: TGTGCCAGCAGCTTAGCGGGTTCAGCCAACTATGGCTACACCTTC.

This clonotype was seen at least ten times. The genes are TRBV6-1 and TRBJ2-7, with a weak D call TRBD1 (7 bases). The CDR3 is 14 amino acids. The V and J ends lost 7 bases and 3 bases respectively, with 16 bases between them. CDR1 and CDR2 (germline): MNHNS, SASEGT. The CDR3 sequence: CASTDAGGYYEQYF. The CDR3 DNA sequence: TGTGCCAGCACCGACGCAGGGGGGTACTACGAGCAGTACTTC.

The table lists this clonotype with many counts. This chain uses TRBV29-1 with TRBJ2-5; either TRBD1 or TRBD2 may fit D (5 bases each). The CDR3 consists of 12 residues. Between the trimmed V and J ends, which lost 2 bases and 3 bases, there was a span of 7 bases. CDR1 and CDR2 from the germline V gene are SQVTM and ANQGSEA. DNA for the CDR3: TGCAGCGTTGAATGGGGGAAAGAGACCCAGTACTTC. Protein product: CSVEWGKETQYF.

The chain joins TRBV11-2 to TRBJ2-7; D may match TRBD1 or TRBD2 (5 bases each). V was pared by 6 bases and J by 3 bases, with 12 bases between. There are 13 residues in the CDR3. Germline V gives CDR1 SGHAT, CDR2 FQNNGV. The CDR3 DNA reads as TGTGCCAGCAGTCCGGGACCTATCTACGAGCAGTACTTC. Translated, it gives CASSPGPIYEQYF.

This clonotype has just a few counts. This CDR3 reads CASSTLAAGIADTQYF. The DNA for the CDR3 is TGTGCCAGCAGCACCCTAGCCGCTGGGATCGCAGATACGCAGTATTTT. V usage is TRBV9 and J usage is TRBJ2-3; D is possibly TRBD2 (5 bases). Trimming removed 4 bases at V and 4 bases at J, with 19 bases between. This CDR3 is built from 16 residues. In germline, CDR1 is SGDLS, CDR2 YYNGEE.

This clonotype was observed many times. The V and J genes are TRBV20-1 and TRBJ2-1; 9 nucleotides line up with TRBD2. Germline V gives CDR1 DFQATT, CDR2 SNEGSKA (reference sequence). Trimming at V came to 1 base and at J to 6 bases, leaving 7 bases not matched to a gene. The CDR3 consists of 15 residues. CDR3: CSARASAGGGNEQFF. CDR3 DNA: TGCAGTGCTAGAGCGTCAGCGGGGGGCGGCAATGAGCAGTTCTTC.

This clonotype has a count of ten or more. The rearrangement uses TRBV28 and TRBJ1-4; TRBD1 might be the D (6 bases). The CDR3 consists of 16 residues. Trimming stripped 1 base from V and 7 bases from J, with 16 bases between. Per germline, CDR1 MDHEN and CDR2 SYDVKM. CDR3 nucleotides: TGTGCCAGCAGTTTATTTGGGGGCGCGGGGAGTGAAAAACTGTTTTTT. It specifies CASSLFGGAGSEKLFF.

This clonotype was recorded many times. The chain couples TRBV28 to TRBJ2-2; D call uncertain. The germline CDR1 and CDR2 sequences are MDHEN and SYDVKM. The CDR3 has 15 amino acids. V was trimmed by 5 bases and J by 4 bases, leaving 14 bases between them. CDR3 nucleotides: TGTGCCAGCAGTCCCGCCCTGGGGTTCACCGGGGAGCTGTTTTTT. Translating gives CASSPALGFTGELFF.

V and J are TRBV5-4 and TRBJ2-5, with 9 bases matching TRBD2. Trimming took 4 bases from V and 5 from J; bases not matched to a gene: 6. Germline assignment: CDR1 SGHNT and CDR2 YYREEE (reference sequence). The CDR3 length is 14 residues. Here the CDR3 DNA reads TGTGCCAGCAGCCCCGGGACTAGCATGGAGACCCAGTACTTC. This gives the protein CASSPGTSMETQYF.

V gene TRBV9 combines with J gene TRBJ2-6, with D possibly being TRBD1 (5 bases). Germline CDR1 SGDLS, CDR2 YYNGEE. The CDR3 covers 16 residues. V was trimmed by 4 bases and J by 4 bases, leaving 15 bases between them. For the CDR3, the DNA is TGTGCCAGCAGCCTCTCCCCTGGGGCCGGGGCCAACGTCCTGACTTTC. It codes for CASSLSPGAGANVLTF.

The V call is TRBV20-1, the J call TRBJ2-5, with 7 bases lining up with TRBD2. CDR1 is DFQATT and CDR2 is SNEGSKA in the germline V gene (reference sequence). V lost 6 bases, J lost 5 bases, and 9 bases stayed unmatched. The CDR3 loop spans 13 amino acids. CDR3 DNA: TGCAGTGCAACAAGACTAGCTCGGGAGACCCAGTACTTC. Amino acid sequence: CSATRLARETQYF.

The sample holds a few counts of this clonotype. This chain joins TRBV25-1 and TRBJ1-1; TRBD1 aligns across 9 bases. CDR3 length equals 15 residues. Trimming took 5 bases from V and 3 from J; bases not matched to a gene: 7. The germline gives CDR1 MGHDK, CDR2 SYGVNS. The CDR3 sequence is CASSPGWTGDTEAFF. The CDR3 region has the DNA TGTGCCAGCAGTCCAGGCTGGACAGGGGACACTGAAGCTTTCTTT.

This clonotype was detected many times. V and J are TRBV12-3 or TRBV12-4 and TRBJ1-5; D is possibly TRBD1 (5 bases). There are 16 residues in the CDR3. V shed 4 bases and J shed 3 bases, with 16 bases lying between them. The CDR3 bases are TGTGCCAGCAGTTCCCAAGACAGAGATCACAATCAGCCCCAGCATTTT. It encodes CASSSQDRDHNQPQHF.

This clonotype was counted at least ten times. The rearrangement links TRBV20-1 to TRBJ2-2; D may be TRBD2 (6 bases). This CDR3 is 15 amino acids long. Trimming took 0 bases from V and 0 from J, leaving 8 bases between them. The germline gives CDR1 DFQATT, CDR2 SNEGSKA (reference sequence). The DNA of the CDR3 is TGCAGTGCTAGAGAGTCGGGGGCGAACACCGGGGAGCTGTTTTTT. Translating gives CSARESGANTGELFF.

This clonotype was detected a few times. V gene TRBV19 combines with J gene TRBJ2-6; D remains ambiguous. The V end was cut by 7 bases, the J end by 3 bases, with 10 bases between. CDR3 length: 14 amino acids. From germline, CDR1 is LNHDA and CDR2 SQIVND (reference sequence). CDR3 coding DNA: TGTGCCAGTAAAGAGGATTATGGGGCCAACGTCCTGACTTTC. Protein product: CASKEDYGANVLTF.

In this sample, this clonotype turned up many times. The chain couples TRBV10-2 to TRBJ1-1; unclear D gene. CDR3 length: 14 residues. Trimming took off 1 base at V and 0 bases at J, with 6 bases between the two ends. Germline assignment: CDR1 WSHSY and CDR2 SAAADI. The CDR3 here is CASSEYELNTEAFF. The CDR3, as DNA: TGCGCCAGCAGTGAGTATGAGTTGAACACTGAAGCTTTCTTT.

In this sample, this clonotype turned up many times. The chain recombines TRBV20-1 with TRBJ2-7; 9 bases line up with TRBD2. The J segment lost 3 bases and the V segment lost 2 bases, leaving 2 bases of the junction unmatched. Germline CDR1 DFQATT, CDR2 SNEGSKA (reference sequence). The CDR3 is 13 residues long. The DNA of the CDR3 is TGCAGTGCTAGACTAGCGGGGTTCTACGAGCAGTACTTC. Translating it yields CSARLAGFYEQYF.

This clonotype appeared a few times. The CDR3 sequence is CASSAWGATGELFF. The CDR3, as DNA: TGTGCCAGTAGTGCCTGGGGGGCAACCGGGGAGCTGTTTTTT. This chain links TRBV19 with TRBJ2-2, with D possibly being TRBD1 or TRBD2 (6 bases each). The CDR3 consists of 14 residues. Germline V gene data show CDR1 as LNHDA and CDR2 as SQIVND (reference sequence). V lost 5 bases, J lost 5 bases, and 12 bases lay in between.

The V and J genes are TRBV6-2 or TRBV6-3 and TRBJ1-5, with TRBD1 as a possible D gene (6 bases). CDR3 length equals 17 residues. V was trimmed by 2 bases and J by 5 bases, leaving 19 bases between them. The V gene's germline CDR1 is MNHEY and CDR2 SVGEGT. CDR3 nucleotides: TGTGCCAGCAGTTACCCGGGCAGGGGAAATCGGGATCAGCCCCAGCATTTT. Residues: CASSYPGRGNRDQPQHF.

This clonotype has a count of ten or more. The CDR3 region is CASSLEGAPRYNEQFF. CDR3 bases: TGTGCCAGCAGCTTAGAAGGGGCTCCAAGGTACAATGAGCAGTTCTTC. The chain is built from TRBV11-2 and TRBJ2-1; possibly TRBD1 for D (5 bases). Trimming removed 0 bases at V and 4 bases at J, with 13 bases between. This CDR3 has 16 residues. CDR1 SGHAT and CDR2 FQNNGV come from the germline V gene. Supplemented by reference TRBV11-2 and TRBJ2-1, the full variable domain reads EAGVAQSPRYKIIEKRQSVAFWCNPISGHATLYWYQQILGQGPKLLIQFQNNGVVDDSQLPKDRFSAERLKGVDSTLKIQPAKLEDSAVYLCASSLEGAPRYNEQFFGPGTRLTVL.